This T cell receptor beta chain was documented in a study of blood T cell repertoires in COVID-19. In the source study's methods: Counts of nucleated cells, estimated from reference gene primer amplification, were obtained. This table comes from immunoSEQ multiplex PCR, and its TCRdb copy is limited to in-frame clones, with some not included. V, J and clone size were drawn from that table, and D and trimming were deduced from the DNA. The sample holds approximately 350,000 clones, around 86% seen once. The V gene's germline CDR1 is MNHEY and CDR2 SMNVEV (reference sequence). The CDR3 spans 14 residues. V trimming: 6 bases; J trimming: 5 bases; junction bases outside the gene matches: 8.

The V gene is TRBV27, the J gene TRBJ1-1, with 8 bases fitting TRBD1. The sample was peripheral blood. The TCR was taken from a woman aged 50 to 60 with COVID-19, enrolled during active disease. The CDR3 region is CASRETGGGTEAFF. The DNA for the CDR3 is TGTGCCAGCAGGGAAACAGGGGGAGGGACTGAAGCTTTCTTT.